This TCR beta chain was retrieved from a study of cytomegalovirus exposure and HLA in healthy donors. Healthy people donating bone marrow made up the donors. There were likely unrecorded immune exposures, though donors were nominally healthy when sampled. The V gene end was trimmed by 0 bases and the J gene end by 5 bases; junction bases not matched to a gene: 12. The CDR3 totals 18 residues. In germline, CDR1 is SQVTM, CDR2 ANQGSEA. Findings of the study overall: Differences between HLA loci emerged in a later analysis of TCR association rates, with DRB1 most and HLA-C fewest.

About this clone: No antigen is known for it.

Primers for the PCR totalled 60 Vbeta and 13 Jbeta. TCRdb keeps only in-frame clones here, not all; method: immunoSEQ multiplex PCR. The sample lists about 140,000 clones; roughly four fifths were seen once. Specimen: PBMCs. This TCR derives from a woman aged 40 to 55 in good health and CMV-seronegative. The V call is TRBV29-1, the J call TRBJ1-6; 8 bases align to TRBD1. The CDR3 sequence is CSVEEGQDRSSDNSPLHF. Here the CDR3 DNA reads TGCAGCGTTGAAGAGGGACAGGACCGTAGTTCCGATAATTCACCCCTCCACTTT.